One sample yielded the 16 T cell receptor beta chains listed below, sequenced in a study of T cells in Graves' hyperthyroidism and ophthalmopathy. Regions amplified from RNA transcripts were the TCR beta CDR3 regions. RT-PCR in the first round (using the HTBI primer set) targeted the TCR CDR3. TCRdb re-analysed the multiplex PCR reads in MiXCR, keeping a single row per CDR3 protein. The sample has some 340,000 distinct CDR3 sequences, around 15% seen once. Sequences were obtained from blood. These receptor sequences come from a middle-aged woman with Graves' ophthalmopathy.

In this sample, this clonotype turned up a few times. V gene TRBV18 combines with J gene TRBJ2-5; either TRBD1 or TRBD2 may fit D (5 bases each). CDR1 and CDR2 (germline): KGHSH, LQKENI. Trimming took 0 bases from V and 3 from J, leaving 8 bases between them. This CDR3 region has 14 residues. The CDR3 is CASSPPGEKETQYF. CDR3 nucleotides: TGTGCCAGCTCACCACCGGGGGAGAAAGAGACCCAGTACTTC.

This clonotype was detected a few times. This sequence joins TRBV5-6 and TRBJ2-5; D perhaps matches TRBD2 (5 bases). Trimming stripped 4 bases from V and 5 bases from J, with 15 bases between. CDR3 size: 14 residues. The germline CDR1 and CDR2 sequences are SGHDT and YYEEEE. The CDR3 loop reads CASSREGVRETQYF. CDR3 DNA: TGTGCCAGCAGCAGAGAGGGAGTCCGGGAGACCCAGTACTTC.

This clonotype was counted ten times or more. The CDR3 sequence: CASSLASGGVYEQYF. The DNA of the CDR3 is TGTGCCAGCAGCTTAGCTTCGGGGGGCGTGTACGAGCAGTACTTC. The chain links TRBV7-8 to TRBJ2-7, with a possible D match to TRBD2 (7 bases). Germline loops: CDR1 SGHVS, CDR2 FQNEAQ. Trimming pared 0 bases from V and 4 bases from J, leaving 13 bases between. The CDR3 totals 15 residues. Full variable domain (missing parts from reference TRBV7-8 and TRBJ2-7): GAGVSQSPRYKVAKRGQDVALRCDPISGHVSLFWYQQALGQGPEFLTYFQNEAQLDKSGLPSDRFFAERPEGSVSTLKIQRTQQEDSAVYLCASSLASGGVYEQYFGPGTRLTVT.

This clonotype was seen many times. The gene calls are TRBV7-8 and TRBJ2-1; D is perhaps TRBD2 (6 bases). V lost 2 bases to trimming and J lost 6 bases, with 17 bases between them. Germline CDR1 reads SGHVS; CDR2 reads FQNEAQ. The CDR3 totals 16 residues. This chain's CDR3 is CASSLIGGFRFNEQFF. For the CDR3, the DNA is TGTGCCAGCAGCTTAATTGGAGGGTTTAGGTTCAATGAGCAGTTCTTC.

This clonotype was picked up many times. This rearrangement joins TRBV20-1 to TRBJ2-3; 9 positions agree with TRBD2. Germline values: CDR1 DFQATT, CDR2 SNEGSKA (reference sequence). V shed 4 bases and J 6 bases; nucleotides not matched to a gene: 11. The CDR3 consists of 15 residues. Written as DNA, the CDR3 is TGCAGTGCTACCCGGATAGCGGGGGTCGACGATACGCAGTATTTT. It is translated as CSATRIAGVDDTQYF.

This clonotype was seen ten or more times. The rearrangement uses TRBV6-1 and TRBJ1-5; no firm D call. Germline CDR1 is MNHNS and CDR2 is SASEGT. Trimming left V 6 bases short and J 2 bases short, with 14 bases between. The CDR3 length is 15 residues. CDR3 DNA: TGTGCCAGCAGGCACCAAAAAGCGGGCAATCAGCCCCAGCATTTT. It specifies CASRHQKAGNQPQHF.

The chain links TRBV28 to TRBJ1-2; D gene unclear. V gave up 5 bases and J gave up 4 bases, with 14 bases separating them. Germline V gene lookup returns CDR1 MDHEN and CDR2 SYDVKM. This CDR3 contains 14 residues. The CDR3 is CASSNPDTIYGYTF. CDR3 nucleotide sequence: TGTGCCAGCAGTAATCCTGACACAATCTATGGCTACACCTTC.

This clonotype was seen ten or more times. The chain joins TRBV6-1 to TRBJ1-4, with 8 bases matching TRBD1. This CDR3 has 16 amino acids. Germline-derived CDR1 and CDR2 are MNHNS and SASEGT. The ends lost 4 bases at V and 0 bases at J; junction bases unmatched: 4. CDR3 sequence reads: CASSVQGGATNEKLFF. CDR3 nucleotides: TGTGCCAGCAGTGTACAGGGGGGAGCAACTAATGAAAAACTGTTTTTT.

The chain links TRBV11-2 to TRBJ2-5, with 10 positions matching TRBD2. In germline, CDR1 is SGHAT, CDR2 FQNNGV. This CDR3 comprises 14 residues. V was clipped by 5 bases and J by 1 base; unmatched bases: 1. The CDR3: CASSRTSGQETQYF. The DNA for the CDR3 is TGTGCCAGCAGCAGGACTAGCGGCCAAGAGACCCAGTACTTC.

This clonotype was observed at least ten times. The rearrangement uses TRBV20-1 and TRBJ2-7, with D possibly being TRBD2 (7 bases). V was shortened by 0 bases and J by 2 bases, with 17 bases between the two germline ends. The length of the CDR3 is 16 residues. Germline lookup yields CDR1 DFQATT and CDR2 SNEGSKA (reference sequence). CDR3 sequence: CSARDPGGQTPYEQYF. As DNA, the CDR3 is TGCAGTGCTAGAGATCCCGGGGGGCAGACCCCCTACGAGCAGTACTTC.

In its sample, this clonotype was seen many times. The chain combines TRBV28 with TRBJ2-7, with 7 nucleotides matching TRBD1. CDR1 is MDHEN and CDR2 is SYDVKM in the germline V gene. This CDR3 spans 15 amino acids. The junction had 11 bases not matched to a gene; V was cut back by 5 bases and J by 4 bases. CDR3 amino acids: CASSQIGTALYEQYF. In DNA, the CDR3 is TGTGCCAGCAGTCAAATAGGGACAGCATTATACGAGCAGTACTTC.

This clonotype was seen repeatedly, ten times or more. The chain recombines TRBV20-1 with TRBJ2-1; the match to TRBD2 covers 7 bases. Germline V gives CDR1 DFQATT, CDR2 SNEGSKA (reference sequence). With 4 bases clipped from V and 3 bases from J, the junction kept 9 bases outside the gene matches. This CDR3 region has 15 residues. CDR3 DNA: TGCAGTGCTAATCCGAGCGGGGCAAACTACAATGAGCAGTTCTTC. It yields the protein CSANPSGANYNEQFF.

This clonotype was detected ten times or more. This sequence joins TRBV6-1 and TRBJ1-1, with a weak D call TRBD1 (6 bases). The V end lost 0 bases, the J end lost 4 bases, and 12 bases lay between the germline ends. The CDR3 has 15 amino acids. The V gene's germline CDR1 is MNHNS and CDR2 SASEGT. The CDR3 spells CASSEAMGAGTEAFF. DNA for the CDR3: TGTGCCAGCAGTGAAGCGATGGGGGCCGGCACTGAAGCTTTCTTT.

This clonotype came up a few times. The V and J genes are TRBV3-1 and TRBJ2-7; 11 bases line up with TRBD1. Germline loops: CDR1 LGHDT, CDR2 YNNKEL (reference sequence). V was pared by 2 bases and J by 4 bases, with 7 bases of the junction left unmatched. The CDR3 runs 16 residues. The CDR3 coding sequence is TGTGCCAGCAGCCAATATCGTGGACAGGGGGCATACGAGCAGTACTTC. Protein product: CASSQYRGQGAYEQYF.

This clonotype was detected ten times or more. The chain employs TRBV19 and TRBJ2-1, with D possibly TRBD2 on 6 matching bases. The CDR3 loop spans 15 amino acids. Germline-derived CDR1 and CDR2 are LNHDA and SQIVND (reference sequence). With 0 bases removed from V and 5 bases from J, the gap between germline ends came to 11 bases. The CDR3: CASSIDLGGHNEQFF. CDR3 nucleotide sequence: TGTGCCAGTAGTATAGATCTGGGAGGCCACAATGAGCAGTTCTTC. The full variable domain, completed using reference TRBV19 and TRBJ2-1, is DGGITQSPKYLFRKEGQNVTLSCEQNLNHDAMYWYRQDPGQGLRLIYYSQIVNDFQKGDIAEGYSVSREKKESFPLTVTSAQKNPTAFYLCASSIDLGGHNEQFFGPGTRLTVL.

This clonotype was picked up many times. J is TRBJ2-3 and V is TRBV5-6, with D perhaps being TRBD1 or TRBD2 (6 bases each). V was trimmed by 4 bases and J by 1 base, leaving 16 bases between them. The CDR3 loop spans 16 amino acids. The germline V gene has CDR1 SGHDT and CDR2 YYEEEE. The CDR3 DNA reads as TGTGCCAGCAGCCTACTGGGGGGCGGGGGCACAGATACGCAGTATTTT. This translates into CASSLLGGGGTDTQYF.